This T cell receptor beta chain originates from a study of metastatic and nonmetastatic thyroid tumors. Study-level background: The comparison covered peripheral blood and tumor or nodule tissue in malignant and benign thyroid patients. Study-level results: Compared with benign nodules, malignant thyroid tumors were reported to have significantly higher TCR beta diversity in both blood and tumor.

This clone was observed many times. What it recognizes is unknown. Ahead of thyroid surgery, no patient had received treatment of any kind. Per germline, CDR1 WSHSY and CDR2 SAAADI. The CDR3 sequence is 15 residues long. V lost 0 bases and J lost 5, with 11 bases in between. Authors' analysis steps: The authors used CDR3 differences across clinicopathological groups to build a distant-metastasis classifier for papillary thyroid cancer. TCRdb redid the clone calls on the PCR reads using MiXCR. The V and J calls were not made by the authors but by TCRdb's processing. The sample lists roughly 58,000 clones, 4% to 5% seen once, with about a fifth in the top ten.

The chain links TRBV10-2 to TRBJ2-1; D may be TRBD2 (6 bases). This receptor was taken from a female donor with papillary thyroid cancer or a benign thyroid nodule (not recorded which). Some clones in this sample may be carry-over from other donors' samples. Material for sequencing was blood. Here the CDR3 reads CASSESEGLNNEQFF. The CDR3 DNA reads TGCGCCAGCAGTGAGTCGGAGGGGTTAAACAATGAGCAGTTCTTC.